This T cell receptor (beta chain) was recovered during a study of T cell responses to AZD1222 COVID-19 vaccine. Study information: Analysis merged second doses at about 4 or about 12 weeks. Whole-study results and caveats: At baseline, just 5 or 6 AZD1222 recipients tested seropositive. Dominant at 160-218 and 743-854, vaccine-associated CD4 TCRs also spanned spike.

Details on this clone: Its antigen remains unknown.

Here immunoSEQ multiplex PCR was the method, and the copy in TCRdb shows in-frame clones only, minus some. The sample contains 130,000 to 150,000 clones, about 91% of which appear only once. V lost 7 bases and J lost 5; bases outside the gene matches: 6. The CDR3 loop spans 13 amino acids. From germline, CDR1 is WSHSY and CDR2 SAAADI. The gene calls are TRBV10-2 and TRBJ2-5; 8 nucleotides line up with TRBD2. Sequencing was performed on peripheral blood, taken on day 0 of AZD1222 vaccination. The clonotype was recovered from an adult in good health. As DNA, the CDR3 is TGCGCCAGCATGGCGGGGGGAGGGGAGACCCAGTACTTC. It yields the protein CASMAGGGETQYF.